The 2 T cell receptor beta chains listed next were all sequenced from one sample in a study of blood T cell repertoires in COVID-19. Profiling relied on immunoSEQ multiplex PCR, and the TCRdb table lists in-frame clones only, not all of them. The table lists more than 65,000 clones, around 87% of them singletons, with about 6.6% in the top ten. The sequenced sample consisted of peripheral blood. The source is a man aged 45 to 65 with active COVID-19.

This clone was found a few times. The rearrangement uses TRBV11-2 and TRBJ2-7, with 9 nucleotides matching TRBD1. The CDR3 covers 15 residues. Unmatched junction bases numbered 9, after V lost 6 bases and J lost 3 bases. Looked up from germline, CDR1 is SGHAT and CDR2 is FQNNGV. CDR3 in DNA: TGTGCCAGCAGAACAGGGGGCACAATCGGCTACGAGCAGTACTTC. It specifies CASRTGGTIGYEQYF.

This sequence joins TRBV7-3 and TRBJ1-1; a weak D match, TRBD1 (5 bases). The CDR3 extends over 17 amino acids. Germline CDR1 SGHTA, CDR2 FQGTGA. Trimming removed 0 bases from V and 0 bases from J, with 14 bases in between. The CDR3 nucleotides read TGTGCCAGCAGCTTAACAGGGGTCGGGCAGATGAACACTGAAGCTTTCTTT. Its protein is CASSLTGVGQMNTEAFF.